This T cell receptor beta chain derives from a study of regulatory T cells in long-lasting Graves disease. The authors built TCR beta libraries using iRepertoire HTBI primers and Arm-PCR of CDR3 regions. TCRdb reprocessed the multiplex PCR reads via MiXCR and lists one record per CDR3 protein. This table has a few hundred thousand distinct CDR3 sequences, approximately 15% appearing once. The CDR3 runs to 18 residues. The J segment lost 6 bases and the V segment lost 2 bases, leaving 20 bases of the junction unmatched. Germline assignment: CDR1 SGHDT and CDR2 YYEEEE. This clonotype was found many times. The sample's time point: newly diagnosed GD, antithyroid drugs for less than 3 months. Following extraction of RNA from PBMCs, that RNA was used to make the TCR library. The sample was also reused in another study, on T cells in Graves' hyperthyroidism and ophthalmopathy. That source notes: A model built on 13 V-J features separated ophthalmopathy from stable hyperthyroidism.

The chain uses TRBV5-6 and TRBJ2-7; the match to TRBD2 covers 7 bases. The TCR was taken from a middle-aged man with Graves disease. The input for sequencing was peripheral blood mononuclear cells (PBMCs), taken at new diagnosis, from a patient treated with antithyroid drugs. The CDR3 spells CASSFSIPAPGRLGEQYF. CDR3 nucleotides: TGTGCCAGCAGCTTTTCCATCCCGGCCCCCGGGAGGCTTGGCGAGCAGTACTTC.